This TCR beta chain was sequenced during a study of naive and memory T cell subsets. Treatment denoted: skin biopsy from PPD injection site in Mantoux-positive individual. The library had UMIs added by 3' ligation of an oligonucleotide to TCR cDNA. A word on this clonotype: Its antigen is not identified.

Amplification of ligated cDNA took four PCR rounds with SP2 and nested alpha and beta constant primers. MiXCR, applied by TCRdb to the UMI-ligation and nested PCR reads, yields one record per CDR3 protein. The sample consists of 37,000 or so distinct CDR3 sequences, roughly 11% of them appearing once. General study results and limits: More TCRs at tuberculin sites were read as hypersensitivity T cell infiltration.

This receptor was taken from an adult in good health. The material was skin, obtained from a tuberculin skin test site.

The chain's CDR3 is CASRSLREYHNEQFF. The CDR3 DNA follows: TGTGCCAGCCGAAGCCTGCGGGAGTACCACAATGAGCAGTTCTTC. The chain combines TRBV5-6 with TRBJ2-1; 7 positions agree with TRBD2. Trimming took 7 bases from V and 5 from J; bases not matched to a gene: 12. Germline values: CDR1 SGHDT, CDR2 YYEEEE. The CDR3 spans 15 residues.